This TCR beta chain was documented in a study of cytomegalovirus exposure and HLA in healthy donors. Study-wide context: The same platform was used for the 120 validation repertoires and the approximately 670 first-cohort repertoires, a later analysis reported.

This CDR3 is 11 amino acids long. Trimming took 4 bases from V and 16 from J; bases not matched to a gene: 7. CDR1 is LGHNA, CDR2 YNFKEQ, per germline. Profiled with immunoSEQ multiplex PCR; TCRdb holds only in-frame clones, not every one. The data show roughly 350,000 clones, roughly 89% seen once. Source material: PBMCs. This TCR derives from a woman aged 18-29 years in good health and CMV-seronegative. The chain uses TRBV4-2 and TRBJ2-1; 7 nucleotides agree with TRBD2. In DNA, the CDR3 is TGTGCCAGCAGCCGGGAGGGAGACCCCTTCTTC. This translates into CASSREGDPFF.